This TCR beta chain was identified during a study of cytomegalovirus exposure and HLA in healthy donors. Notes on this clone: Its specificity is unknown.

Findings and limits, study-wide: Per a prior analysis, the majority of TCR beta V segments were productive roughly 90% or roughly 30% of the time. Immune exposure was documented only through CMV serostatus.

Trimming removed 4 bases at V and 0 bases at J, with 11 bases between. CDR3 length: 14 residues. Per germline, CDR1 SGHDT and CDR2 YYEEEE. In the PCR, 60 Vbeta and 13 Jbeta primers were used. TCRdb's copy holds only in-frame clones and misses some; the assay was immunoSEQ multiplex PCR. The sample lists approximately 130,000 clones; 75% to 90% were seen once. The sequence derives from a woman aged 25-40 years in good health and CMV-seropositive. The specimen sequenced was PBMCs. This chain connects TRBV5-6 to TRBJ2-7; D is possibly TRBD1 (6 bases). The DNA for the CDR3 is TGTGCCAGCAGCACCTGGACAGTCTCCTACGAGCAGTACTTC. Protein: CASSTWTVSYEQYF.